These 3 T cell receptor beta chains were sequenced from one sample in a study of blood T cell repertoires in COVID-19. The assay was immunoSEQ multiplex PCR, and TCRdb's table has in-frame clones only and misses some. The sample carries 150,000 to 200,000 clones, roughly 80% recorded once. Sequencing was performed on PBMCs or T cells enriched from blood (not recorded which). These receptors all come from a woman in her fifties or sixties who had recovered from COVID-19.

The V call is TRBV7-2, the J call TRBJ2-2; D possibly corresponds to TRBD1 (5 bases). The germline CDR1 and CDR2 sequences are SGHTA and FQGNSA. The CDR3 runs to 16 residues. Trimming removed 5 bases at V and 1 base at J, with 14 bases between. In DNA, the CDR3 is TGTGCCAGCAGCCGCGAGAACAGGAGGAACACCGGGGAGCTGTTTTTT. Residues: CASSRENRRNTGELFF.

The J gene is TRBJ2-1, the V gene TRBV6-1; 7 bases align to TRBD2. V lost 6 bases and J lost 9; bases outside the gene matches: 5. From germline, CDR1 is MNHNS and CDR2 SASEGT. The CDR3 loop spans 12 amino acids. CDR3 sequence: CASSQRGGEQFF. In DNA, the CDR3 is TGTGCCAGCAGCCAGCGGGGTGGTGAGCAGTTCTTC.

This chain uses TRBV19 with TRBJ2-1; 7 bases align to TRBD2. The CDR3 totals 18 residues. The V gene's germline CDR1 is LNHDA and CDR2 SQIVND (reference sequence). V lost 2 bases, J lost 0 bases, and 10 bases stayed unmatched. Here the CDR3 reads CASSIRGRAVSSYNEQFF. The CDR3 nucleotides are TGTGCCAGTAGTATACGAGGGAGGGCCGTGAGCTCCTACAATGAGCAGTTCTTC.